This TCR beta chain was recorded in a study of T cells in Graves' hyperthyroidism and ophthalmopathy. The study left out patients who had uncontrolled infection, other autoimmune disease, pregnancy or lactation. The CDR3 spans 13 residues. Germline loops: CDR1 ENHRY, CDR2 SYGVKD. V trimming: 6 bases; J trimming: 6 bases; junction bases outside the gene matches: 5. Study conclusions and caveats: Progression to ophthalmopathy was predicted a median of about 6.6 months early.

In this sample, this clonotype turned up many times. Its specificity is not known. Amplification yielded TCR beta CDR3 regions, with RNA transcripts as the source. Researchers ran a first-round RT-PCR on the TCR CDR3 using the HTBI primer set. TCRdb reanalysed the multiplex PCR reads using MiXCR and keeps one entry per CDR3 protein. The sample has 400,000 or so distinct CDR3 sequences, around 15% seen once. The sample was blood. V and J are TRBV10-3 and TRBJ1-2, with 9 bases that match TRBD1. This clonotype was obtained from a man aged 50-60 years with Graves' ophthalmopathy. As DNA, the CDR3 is TGTGCCATCAGCGGGACAGGGAACGATGGCTACACCTTC. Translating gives CAISGTGNDGYTF.